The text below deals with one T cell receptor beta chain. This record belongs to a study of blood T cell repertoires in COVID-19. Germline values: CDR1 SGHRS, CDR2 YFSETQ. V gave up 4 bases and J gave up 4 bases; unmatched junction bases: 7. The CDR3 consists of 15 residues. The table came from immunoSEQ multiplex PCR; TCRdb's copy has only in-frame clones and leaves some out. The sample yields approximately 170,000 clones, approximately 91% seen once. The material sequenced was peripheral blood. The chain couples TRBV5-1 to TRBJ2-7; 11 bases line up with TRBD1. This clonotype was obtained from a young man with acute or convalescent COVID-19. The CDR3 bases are TGCGCCAGCAGCCCGCCGGGACAGGGGGTTTACGAGCAGTACTTC. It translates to CASSPPGQGVYEQYF.